The 19 T cell receptor beta chains below all came from one sample that was sequenced in a study of vaccination effects on CD4 cells after COVID-19. Clones were sequenced by immunoSEQ multiplex PCR, and TCRdb holds only the in-frame ones, with some missing. The sample yields approximately 74,000 clones, 77% seen once. No cognate antigen is known for these TCRs. Expansion with viral peptide pools was applied to antigen-specific CD4+ T cells by the ViraFEST assay prior to sequencing. Cultured cells yielded isolated CD4+ T cells after less than 11 days. All study participants received two doses of BNT162b2 or mRNA-1273 vaccine. Sequencing was performed on CD4+ T cells from PBMCs cultured with HCoV-OC43 spike peptides, taken after COVID-19 vaccination. Subset denoted: HCoV-OC43 spike overlapping peptide pool stimulation. All receptors come from a human donor who received a COVID-19 vaccine.

A few counts support this clone. The gene calls are TRBV12-5 and TRBJ1-5, with D maybe TRBD1 (6 bases). This CDR3 is built from 17 residues. The V gene lost 0 bases and the J gene lost 2 bases, with 14 bases spanning the gap. CDR1 and CDR2 (germline): LGHNT, FRNRAP. The CDR3 spells CASGLVNDRSGNQPQHF. The CDR3 bases are TGTGCTAGTGGTTTGGTAAATGACAGGTCGGGCAATCAGCCCCAGCATTTT.

The V and J genes are TRBV24-1 and TRBJ2-1; 7 bases agree with TRBD2. Germline loops: CDR1 KGHDR, CDR2 SFDVKD. The V segment lost 3 bases and the J segment 0 bases; nucleotides outside the gene matches: 7. This CDR3 contains 17 residues. The CDR3 region has the DNA TGTGCCACCAGTGATCCTCGGGGGGAGAGCTCCTACAATGAGCAGTTCTTC. Translating it yields CATSDPRGESSYNEQFF.

The V call is TRBV6-6, the J call TRBJ2-1; D is perhaps TRBD2 (7 bases). The CDR3 consists of 16 residues. Per germline, CDR1 MNHNY and CDR2 SVGAGI (reference sequence). Trimming took 8 bases from V and 1 from J, leaving 18 bases between them. This chain's CDR3 is CASWGRGGISYNEQFF. CDR3 DNA sequence: TGTGCCAGCTGGGGAAGGGGGGGAATTTCCTACAATGAGCAGTTCTTC.

V is TRBV30 and J is TRBJ1-2; D unclear. CDR3 length: 12 residues. Germline CDR1 reads GTSNPN; CDR2 reads SVGIG (reference sequence). The V and J ends lost 3 bases and 4 bases respectively, with 9 bases between them. The CDR3 is CAWSQRTYGYTF. CDR3 nucleotides: TGTGCCTGGAGCCAGAGGACCTATGGCTACACCTTC.

V gene TRBV6-6 combines with J gene TRBJ2-7; D might be TRBD1 (5 bases). Germline CDR1 MNHNY, CDR2 SVGAGI (reference sequence). The CDR3 length is 16 residues. Trimming shortened V by 2 bases and J by 0 bases, and 14 bases separated the two germline ends. This chain's CDR3 is CASSYGATPSSYEQYV. CDR3 coding DNA: TGTGCCAGCAGTTACGGGGCGACGCCTAGCTCCTACGAGCAGTACGTC.

The chain joins TRBV11-2 to TRBJ2-7, with D perhaps matching TRBD1 (6 bases). The V gene's germline CDR1 is SGHAT and CDR2 FQNNGV. The CDR3 has 14 amino acids. V dropped 0 bases and J dropped 2 bases, with 8 bases sitting between them. The CDR3 protein is CASSLDYRAYEQYV. The CDR3 DNA follows: TGTGCCAGCAGCTTAGACTACAGGGCCTACGAGCAGTACGTC.

This chain joins TRBV6-1 and TRBJ1-5; the D gene is possibly TRBD1 (5 bases). This CDR3 has 16 residues. Germline V gene data show CDR1 as MNHNS and CDR2 as SASEGT. V lost 4 bases and J 2 bases, leaving 15 bases between the germline ends. The DNA for the CDR3 is TGTGCCAGCAGTGGGGTGCCGGGACTGGGCAATCAGCCCCAGCATTTT. Residues: CASSGVPGLGNQPQHF.

The chain carries TRBV25-1 and TRBJ2-5; 8 bases map to TRBD1. Trimming took 8 bases from V and 5 from J; bases not matched to a gene: 10. The CDR3 extends over 14 amino acids. Germline-derived CDR1 and CDR2 are MGHDK and SYGVNS. CDR3: CASGRTGFGETQYF. The CDR3 nucleotides are TGTGCCAGCGGAAGGACAGGGTTCGGGGAGACCCAGTACTTC.

The chain joins TRBV3-1 (or the pseudogene TRBV3-2) to TRBJ1-3; D unclear. The V end was cut by 1 base, the J end by 3 bases, with 7 bases between. The CDR3 sequence is 14 residues long. In germline, CDR1 is LGHDT, CDR2 YNNKEL (reference sequence). CDR3 in amino acids: CASSQGPGGNTIYF. The DNA for the CDR3 is TGTGCCAGCAGCCAAGGTCCCGGTGGAAACACCATATATTTT.

This chain uses TRBV6-6 with TRBJ2-3; unclear D gene. Germline V CDR1 and CDR2: MNHNY, SVGAGI (reference sequence). The V gene lost 6 bases and the J gene lost 6 bases, with 16 bases spanning the gap. The CDR3 has 14 residues. In nucleotides, the CDR3 is TGTGCCAGCAGGGACGGTGGATCCAAGGATACGCAGTATTTT. It is translated as CASRDGGSKDTQYF.

The chain joins TRBV6-5 to TRBJ1-4; no reliable D call. Germline CDR1 reads MNHEY; CDR2 reads SVGAGI. Trimming took off 6 bases at V and 3 bases at J, with 8 bases between the two ends. CDR3 length equals 13 residues. The CDR3 here is CASRKDPNEKLFF. CDR3 nucleotide sequence: TGTGCCAGCAGGAAGGACCCTAATGAAAAACTGTTTTTT.

This clone was found a few times. This chain joins TRBV2 and TRBJ1-2, with TRBD1 matching over 8 bases. Trimming took 4 bases from V and 4 from J; bases not matched to a gene: 5. Germline loops: CDR1 SNHLY, CDR2 FYNNEI. This CDR3 spans 14 amino acids. DNA for the CDR3: TGTGCCAGCAGTGGTCAGGGGGCTAGCTATGGCTACACCTTC. This sequence encodes CASSGQGASYGYTF.

This rearrangement joins TRBV18 to TRBJ2-1; 9 bases match TRBD1. CDR1 and CDR2 (germline): KGHSH, LQKENI. Unmatched junction bases numbered 3, after V lost 2 bases and J lost 7 bases. CDR3 length: 14 amino acids. DNA for the CDR3: TGTGCCAGCTCACCATACAGGGGGCTTAATGAGCAGTTCTTC. Translated: CASSPYRGLNEQFF.

This chain connects TRBV5-1 to TRBJ2-1, with TRBD1 identical over 7 bases. The CDR3 runs 17 residues. With 2 bases clipped from V and 0 bases from J, the junction kept 8 bases outside the gene matches. The germline CDR1 and CDR2 sequences are SGHRS and YFSETQ. The CDR3 is CASSLIGTASSYNEQFF. The CDR3, as DNA: TGCGCCAGCAGCTTAATTGGGACAGCTAGCTCCTACAATGAGCAGTTCTTC.

The chain carries TRBV5-6 and TRBJ1-2, with 10 positions matching TRBD1. Germline V gene data show CDR1 as SGHDT and CDR2 as YYEEEE. V shed 4 bases, J shed 4 bases, and the junction held 7 bases outside the gene matches. This CDR3 is built from 15 residues. CDR3 bases: TGTGCCAGCAGCAAGGGACAGGGGTTCAGCTATGGCTACACCTTC. Translating gives CASSKGQGFSYGYTF.

The genes are TRBV24-1 and TRBJ2-1; TRBD1 is a possible D gene (5 bases). The CDR3 has 13 amino acids. CDR1 and CDR2 from the germline V gene are KGHDR and SFDVKD. Trimming took off 5 bases at V and 7 bases at J, with 11 bases between the two ends. The CDR3 here is CATSAQGLNEQFF. DNA of the CDR3: TGTGCCACCAGTGCCCAGGGTCTTAATGAGCAGTTCTTC.

This clone has only a few counts. The chain uses TRBV30 and TRBJ1-1, with D maybe TRBD1 (5 bases). V was pared by 2 bases and J by 0 bases, with 22 bases between. Per the germline V gene, CDR1 is GTSNPN and CDR2 is SVGIG (reference sequence). The length of the CDR3 is 18 residues. This CDR3 is CAWSRGTVASVMNTEAFF. The CDR3 region has the DNA TGTGCCTGGAGTCGGGGCACGGTGGCTTCGGTAATGAACACTGAAGCTTTCTTT.

The chain uses TRBV18 and TRBJ2-7, with no clear D. In germline, CDR1 is KGHSH, CDR2 LQKENI. V was shortened by 3 bases and J by 6 bases, with 9 bases between the two germline ends. The CDR3 consists of 12 residues. The CDR3 region is CASSPDGIEQYV. CDR3 nucleotides: TGTGCCAGCTCACCGGATGGAATCGAGCAGTACGTC.

The table lists this clone with a count of one. The rearrangement uses TRBV5-6 and TRBJ2-5; D is possibly TRBD1 or TRBD2 (6 bases each). Germline values: CDR1 SGHDT, CDR2 YYEEEE. CDR3 size: 13 residues. Deletions cut 2 bases from V and 5 bases from J, with 10 bases between. The chain's CDR3 is CASSFLGGETQYF. The CDR3 DNA follows: TGTGCCAGCAGCTTTTTAGGGGGGGAGACCCAGTACTTC.